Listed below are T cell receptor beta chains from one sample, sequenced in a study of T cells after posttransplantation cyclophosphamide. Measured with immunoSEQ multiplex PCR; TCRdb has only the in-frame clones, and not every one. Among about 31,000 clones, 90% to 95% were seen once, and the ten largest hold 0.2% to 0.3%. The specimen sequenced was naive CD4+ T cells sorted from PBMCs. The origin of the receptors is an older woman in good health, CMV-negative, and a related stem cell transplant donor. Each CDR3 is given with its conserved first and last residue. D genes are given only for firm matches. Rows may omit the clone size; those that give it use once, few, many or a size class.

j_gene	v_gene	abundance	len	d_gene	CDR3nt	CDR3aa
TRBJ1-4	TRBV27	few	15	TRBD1	TGTGCCAGCAGTTTAAAGACAGGGGTATATGAAAAACTGTTTTTT	CASSLKTGVYEKLFF
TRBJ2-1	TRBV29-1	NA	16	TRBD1	TGCAGCGTTGAACCTGGGACAGGGGCCGTCTACAATGAGCAGTTCTTC	CSVEPGTGAVYNEQFF
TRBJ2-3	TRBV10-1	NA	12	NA	TGCGCCAGCAGTAGCGACACAGATACGCAGTATTTT	CASSSDTDTQYF
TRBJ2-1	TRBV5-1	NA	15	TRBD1	TGCGCCAGCAGCAAAGGACAGGGGACCTACAATGAGCAGTTCTTC	CASSKGQGTYNEQFF
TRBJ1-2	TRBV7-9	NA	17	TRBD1	TGTGCCAGCAGCGGACGGACGGGGACAGCTTACGACTATGGCTACACCTTC	CASSGRTGTAYDYGYTF
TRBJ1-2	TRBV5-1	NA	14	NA	TGCGCCAGCAGCTTCGAGACAGATTTGGGAGGCTACACCTTC	CASSFETDLGGYTF
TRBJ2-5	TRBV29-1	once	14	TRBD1	TGCAGCGTCCCGGGACAGGGGACCCAAGAGACCCAGTACTTC	CSVPGQGTQETQYF
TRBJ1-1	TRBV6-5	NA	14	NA	TGTGCCAGCAGTGGGGCGGGGGGCTTTACTGAAGCTTTCTTT	CASSGAGGFTEAFF
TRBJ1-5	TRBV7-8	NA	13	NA	TGTGCCAGCAGCTTAGCGGGCAGCCAGCCCCAGCATTTT	CASSLAGSQPQHF
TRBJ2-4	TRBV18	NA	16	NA	TGTGCCAGCTCACCCACACGGGAGAATTGGGGTAACATTCAGTACTTC	CASSPTRENWGNIQYF
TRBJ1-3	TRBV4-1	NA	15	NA	TGCGCCAGCAGCCAAGAAGGGAGGGCTGGAAACACCATATATTTT	CASSQEGRAGNTIYF
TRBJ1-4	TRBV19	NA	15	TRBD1	TGTGCCAGTAGGGACAGGGGCGCAACTAATGAAAAACTGTTTTTT	CASRDRGATNEKLFF
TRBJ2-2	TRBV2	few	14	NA	TGTGCCAGCAGTCTCCCAACTTCCACCGGGGAGCTGTTTTTT	CASSLPTSTGELFF
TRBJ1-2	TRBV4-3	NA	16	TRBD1	TGCGCCAGCAGCCAAGATGAAGGGACAGGGGTAGAGGGCTACACCTTC	CASSQDEGTGVEGYTF
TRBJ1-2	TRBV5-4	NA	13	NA	TGTGCCAGCAGCTTGGCATCACAGAACGGCTACACCTTC	CASSLASQNGYTF
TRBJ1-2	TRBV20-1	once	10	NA	TGCAGTGCTAGAGTCATCGGCTACACCTTC	CSARVIGYTF
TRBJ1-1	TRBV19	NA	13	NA	TGTGCCAGTAGTATACAGATGAACACTGAAGCTTTCTTT	CASSIQMNTEAFF
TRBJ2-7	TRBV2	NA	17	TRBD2	TGTGCCAGCAGTGAAAGGGGACTAGCGGGAGCCCTCTACGAGCAGTACTTC	CASSERGLAGALYEQYF
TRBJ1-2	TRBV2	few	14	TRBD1	TGTGCCAGCAGTAAACAGGGGGCCCAATATGGCTACACCTTC	CASSKQGAQYGYTF
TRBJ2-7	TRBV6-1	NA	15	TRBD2	TGTGCCAGCAGTGAAAAGCGGCCTAGCGGCTACGAGCAGTATTTC	CASSEKRPSGYEQYF
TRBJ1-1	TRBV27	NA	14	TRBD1	TGTGCCAGCAGGCAGGGGACAGGGAACACTGAAGCTTTCTTT	CASRQGTGNTEAFF
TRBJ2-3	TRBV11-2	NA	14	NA	TGTGCCAGCAGCTTATCAGGGAATCGAGATACGCAGTATTTT	CASSLSGNRDTQYF
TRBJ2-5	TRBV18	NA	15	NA	TGTGCCAGCTCTCTTAATAGACAGCCTCAAGAGACCCAGTACTTC	CASSLNRQPQETQYF
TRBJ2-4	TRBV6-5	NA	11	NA	TGTGCCAGCAGCTATTTAAACATTCAGTACTTC	CASSYLNIQYF
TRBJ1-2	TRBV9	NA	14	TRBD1	TGTGCCAGCAGCGCCCAGGGACAGCTCTATGGCTACACCTTC	CASSAQGQLYGYTF
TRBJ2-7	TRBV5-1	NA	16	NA	TGCGCCAGCAGTTTAAAATTAGGGGACTCCGATTACGAGCAGTACTTC	CASSLKLGDSDYEQYF
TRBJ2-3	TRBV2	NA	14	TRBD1	TGTGCCAGCAGTGATCAGGGGGCTTCAGATACGCAGTATTTT	CASSDQGASDTQYF
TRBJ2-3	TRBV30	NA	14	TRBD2	TGTGCCTGGAGTACGCTAGCGGGCACAGATACGCAGTATTTT	CAWSTLAGTDTQYF
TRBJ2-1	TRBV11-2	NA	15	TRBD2	TGTGCCAGCAGCCGTAGGGTACTAGCGGGAGATGAGCAGTTCTTC	CASSRRVLAGDEQFF
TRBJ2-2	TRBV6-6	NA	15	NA	TGTGCCAGCAGCTGGGGAGCCGCGAACACCGGGGAGCTGTTTTTT	CASSWGAANTGELFF
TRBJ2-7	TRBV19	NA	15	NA	TGTGCCAGTAGCGATCGGCTAAGGAGCTCCTACGAGCAGTACTTC	CASSDRLRSSYEQYF
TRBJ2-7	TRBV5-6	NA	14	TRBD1	TGTGCCAGCAGGCCGACAGGGGGCTCCTACGAGCAGTACTTC	CASRPTGGSYEQYF
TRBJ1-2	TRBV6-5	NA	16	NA	TGTGCCAGCAGTTATACGGGGGGAGGACGGTACTATGGCTACACCTTC	CASSYTGGGRYYGYTF
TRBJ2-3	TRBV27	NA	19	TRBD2	TGTGCCAGCGCATTATGGGGACTAGCGGGAAGTAGAAGCACAGATACGCAGTATTTT	CASALWGLAGSRSTDTQYF
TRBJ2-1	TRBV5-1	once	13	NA	TGCGCCAGCATGAGTAGCTCCTACAATGAGCAGTTCTTC	CASMSSSYNEQFF
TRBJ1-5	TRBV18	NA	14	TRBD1	TGTGCCAGCTCACTGGACAGGGCCTATCAGCCCCAGCATTTT	CASSLDRAYQPQHF
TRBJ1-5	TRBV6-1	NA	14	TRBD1	TGTGCCAGCAGTGGGGACAGGGAGTATCAGCCCCAGCATTTT	CASSGDREYQPQHF
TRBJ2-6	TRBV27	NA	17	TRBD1	TGTGCCAGCAGTAAGGACAGGGTTTCTTCTGGGGCCAACGTCCTGACTTTC	CASSKDRVSSGANVLTF
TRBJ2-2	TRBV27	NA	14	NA	TGTGCCAGCAGTTTTAGGGGAACCACCGGGGAGCTGTTTTTT	CASSFRGTTGELFF
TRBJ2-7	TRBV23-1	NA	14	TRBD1	TGCGCCAGCAGTCAAAGGGACAGGGGGTACGAGCAGTACTTC	CASSQRDRGYEQYF
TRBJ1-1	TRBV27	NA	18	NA	TGTGCCAGCAGTTTAAGGTCACCGCAGATCAGGCCGAACACTGAAGCTTTCTTT	CASSLRSPQIRPNTEAFF
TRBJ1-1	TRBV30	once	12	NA	TGTGCCTGGAGTCGGGAGGGGCCTGAAGCTTTCTTT	CAWSREGPEAFF
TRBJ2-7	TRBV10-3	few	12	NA	TGTGCCATCATGTCCCGAGAAAGCGAGCAGTACTTC	CAIMSRESEQYF
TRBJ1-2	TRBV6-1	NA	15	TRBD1	TGTGCCAGCAGCCCATATCCGGGACAGAGCTATGGCTACACCTTC	CASSPYPGQSYGYTF
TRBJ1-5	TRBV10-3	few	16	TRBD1	TGTGCCATCAGTGAGTCTTCAGGGGGCGGCAATCAGCCCCAGCATTTT	CAISESSGGGNQPQHF
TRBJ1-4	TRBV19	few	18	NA	TGTGCCAGTAGTACTACAAAAAGTCGAACAGGGCCAAATGAAAAACTGTTTTTT	CASSTTKSRTGPNEKLFF
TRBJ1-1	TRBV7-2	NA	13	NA	TGTGCCAGCAGCTTAGGGAGGGAGACTGAAGCTTTCTTT	CASSLGRETEAFF
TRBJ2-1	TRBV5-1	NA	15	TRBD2	TGCGCCAGCAGCTTGGGGGCTAGCGGGAGGGATGAGCAGTTCTTC	CASSLGASGRDEQFF
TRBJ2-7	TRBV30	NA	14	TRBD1	TGTGCCTGGAGTGGGGACAGGGGGGGTTTCGAGCAGTACTTC	CAWSGDRGGFEQYF
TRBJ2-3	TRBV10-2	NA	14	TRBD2	TGCGCCAGCGGGCAACTAGCGGGCACAGATACGCAGTATTTT	CASGQLAGTDTQYF
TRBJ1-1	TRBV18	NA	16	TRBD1	TGTGCCAGCTCACCGCTTTCCGGGACAGTGAACACTGAAGCTTTCTTT	CASSPLSGTVNTEAFF
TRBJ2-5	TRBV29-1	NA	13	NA	TGCAGCGACCTGGGGGGTGGTAGGGAGACCCAGTACTTC	CSDLGGGRETQYF
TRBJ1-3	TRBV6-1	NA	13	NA	TGTGCCAGCTGGACAGCTTCTGGAAACACCATATATTTT	CASWTASGNTIYF
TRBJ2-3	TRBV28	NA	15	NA	TGTGCCAGCAGTTTGCCGGGGTCCGGCACAGATACGCAGTATTTT	CASSLPGSGTDTQYF
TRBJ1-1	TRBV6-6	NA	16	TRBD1	TGTGCCAGCACTAACCCCGGGACAGGGGGCACCACTGAAGCTTTCTTT	CASTNPGTGGTTEAFF
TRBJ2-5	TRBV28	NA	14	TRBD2	TGTGCCAGCTCTAGTGTGGGGGGGTCAGAGACCCAGTACTTC	CASSSVGGSETQYF
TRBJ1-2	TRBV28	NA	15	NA	TGTGCCAGCAGTTTTGCGGGGGTGGAGGACGATGGCTACACCTTC	CASSFAGVEDDGYTF
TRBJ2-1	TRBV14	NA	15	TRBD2	TGTGCCAGCAGCCAGGGACTAGCGGGGGTTGGCGAGCAGTTCTTC	CASSQGLAGVGEQFF
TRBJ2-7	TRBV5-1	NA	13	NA	TGCGCCAGCAGCACAGGACCGCTTAACGAGCAGTACTTC	CASSTGPLNEQYF
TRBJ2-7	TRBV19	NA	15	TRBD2	TGTGCCAGTAGATCGATTGGGGAGGGCACCTACGAGCAGTACTTC	CASRSIGEGTYEQYF